This paragraph reports one T cell receptor (beta chain). The V end lost 6 bases, the J end lost 7 bases, and 16 bases lay between the germline ends. The CDR3 spans 14 residues. Germline V lookup: CDR1 LNHDA, CDR2 SQIVND (reference sequence). This specimen belongs to a study of blood T cell repertoires in COVID-19. Whole-study context: Some COVID-19 samples were acute and others convalescent; all came from the United States, Italy and Spain. T cells, B-cell-depleted T cells, or PBMCs provided the cDNA or gDNA that served as material.

As originally analysed: Reference gene primer amplification gave estimated nucleated cell counts. Sequenced by immunoSEQ multiplex PCR; TCRdb stores in-frame clones only, minus some. V, J and clone size derive from that table, while D and trimming were established from the DNA sequence. The sample includes some 200,000 clones, 75% to 80% of them seen just once. This sequence originates from a woman in her 70s with acute or convalescent COVID-19. Sequenced material: peripheral blood. The chain uses TRBV19 and TRBJ2-1; D is possibly TRBD2 (6 bases). The CDR3 loop is CASSKATLANEQFF. The CDR3 DNA reads as TGTGCCAGTAGCAAAGCTACACTAGCAAATGAGCAGTTCTTC.